This TCR beta chain was identified in a study of blood T cells in healthy people across ages. Study-wide results and caveats: Relative to aged donors, long-lived donors carried more naive CD4+ cells and displayed higher diversity. Measured against age, TCR beta diversity per million T cells decreased in a roughly linear manner.

Russia was home to the donors, healthy Caucasian individuals aged roughly 6 to 90. Between the trimmed V and J ends, which lost 1 base and 1 base, there was a span of 8 bases. Germline V gene data show CDR1 as DFQATT and CDR2 as SNEGSKA (reference sequence). The CDR3 totals 14 residues. Together with a sample-barcoded 5' primer, a J-beta primer mix was included in a second PCR lasting about 6 to 11 cycles. All cDNA molecules were each tagged by a template-switch adaptor with 12 random nucleotides. TCRdb analysed the 5' RACE reads with MiXCR anew, one entry per CDR3 protein. In the table there are some 880,000 distinct CDR3 sequences, about 34% of which are singletons. Concerning this clonotype itself: Its antigen is unknown.

The clonotype was recovered from a man aged 18 to 29 in good health. The chain recombines TRBV20-1 with TRBJ1-5; D call uncertain. The sequencing input was blood. The CDR3 loop reads CSARVGLSNQPQHF. The CDR3 DNA sequence: TGCAGTGCTAGAGTGGGATTGAGCAATCAGCCCCAGCATTTT.